The clone carrying this T cell receptor beta chain was seen only once. The antigen is undetermined. This specimen comes from a study of breast tumors, draining lymph nodes, adjacent tissues. Study-level results: Tumors had less TCR diversity than lymph nodes, more than nontumor tissue. Tumor and nontumor repertoires were significantly more similar in luminal-like than in basal-like breast cancer. Tumor T cell lymph node origin was a supported hypothesis, not proven. Most tumor T cells seemingly derive from lymph node, then expand in tumor.

TCRdb analysed the multiplex PCR reads with MiXCR anew, one entry per CDR3 protein. The repertoire holds some 130,000 distinct CDR3 sequences, with approximately 20% as singletons. The lymph nodes were axillary draining lymph nodes from breast cancer patients. Germline CDR1 and CDR2: MDHEN and SYDVKM. With 4 bases clipped from V and 0 bases from J, the junction kept 15 bases outside the gene matches. The CDR3 is 19 residues long. The clonotype was recovered from a female donor with breast cancer. Some clones in this sample may be carry-over from other donors' samples. The chain uses TRBV28 and TRBJ2-7; 10 nucleotides align to TRBD2. Source material: axillary lymph node tissue. The CDR3 DNA reads as TGTGCCAGCAGTTACTCCCTAGCGGGAGAGTCAGTCAGCTCCTACGAGCAGTACTTC. Its translation: CASSYSLAGESVSSYEQYF.